The following is a T cell receptor (beta chain) sequence with its context. No antigen is known for it. Trimming cost V 5 bases and J 6 bases, with 8 bases left between them. The CDR3 is 12 amino acids. From germline, CDR1 is MDHEN and CDR2 SYDVKM. TCRdb's table, derived via immunoSEQ multiplex PCR, lists solely in-frame clones and lacks some. The sample lists tens of thousands of clones, approximately 82% occurring once. The data derive from a study of T cells in narcolepsy. Broader study findings: Autoreactive HCRT-specific and TRIB2-specific clonotypes were marked in same-patient CSF-versus-blood CD4+ comparisons. Autoreactive clone sequences were missing from some blood memory CD4+ repertoires. Autoreactive clonotypes reportedly recurred in blood of same and different patients, not controls.

This sequence originates from a human donor with narcolepsy. The chain recombines TRBV28 with TRBJ1-5; D gene uncertain. Source material: CD45RA- memory CD4+ T cells from PBMCs. CDR3 in amino acids: CASSLRAQPQHF. In DNA, the CDR3 is TGTGCCAGCAGTCTACGGGCTCAGCCCCAGCATTTT.